This T cell receptor (beta chain) was captured in a study of regulatory T cells in long-lasting Graves disease. In building TCR beta libraries, iRepertoire HTBI primers were used together with Arm-PCR of CDR3 regions. TCRdb redid the calling of the multiplex PCR reads with MiXCR, one entry per CDR3 protein. Among a few hundred thousand distinct CDR3 sequences listed, around 20% were seen once. Documented time point: persistent/refractory GD, antithyroid drugs over 5 years with positive TRAb. Scientists built the TCR library using RNA that was extracted from PBMCs. The sequences come from peripheral blood mononuclear cells (PBMCs), collected when the disease was refractory, from a patient treated with antithyroid drugs. The receptor comes from a female donor with Graves disease.

For the CDR3, the DNA is TGTGCCAGCACCAGTAGCGGGAGCAAAGGGGGTGAGCAGTTCTTC. The encoded protein is CASTSSGSKGGEQFF. The chain combines TRBV2 with TRBJ2-1; 9 nucleotides align to TRBD2. V lost 7 bases, J lost 9 bases, and 13 bases stayed unmatched. CDR3 length equals 15 residues. From germline, CDR1 is SNHLY and CDR2 FYNNEI. The complete variable domain, with remaining parts taken from reference TRBV2 and TRBJ2-1, reads EPEVTQTPSHQVTQMGQEVILRCVPISNHLYFYWYRQILGQKVEFLVSFYNNEISEKSEIFDDQFSVERPDGSNFTLKIRSTKLEDSAMYFCASTSSGSKGGEQFFGPGTRLTVL.